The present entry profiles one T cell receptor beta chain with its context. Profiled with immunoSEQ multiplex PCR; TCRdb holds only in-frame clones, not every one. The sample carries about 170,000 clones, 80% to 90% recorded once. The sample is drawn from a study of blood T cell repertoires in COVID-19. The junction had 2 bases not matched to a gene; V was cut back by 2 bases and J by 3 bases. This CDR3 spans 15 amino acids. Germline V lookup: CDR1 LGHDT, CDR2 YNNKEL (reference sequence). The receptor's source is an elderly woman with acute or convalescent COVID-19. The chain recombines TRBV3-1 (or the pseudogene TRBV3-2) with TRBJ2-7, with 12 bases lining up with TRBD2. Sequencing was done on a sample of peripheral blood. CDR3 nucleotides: TGTGCCAGCAGCCAAAGGACTAGCGGGGTCTACGAGCAGTACTTC. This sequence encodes CASSQRTSGVYEQYF.